Shown below are 11 T cell receptor beta chains from a single sample sequenced in a study of blood T cell repertoires in COVID-19. Profiled with immunoSEQ multiplex PCR; TCRdb holds only in-frame clones, not every one. The sample lists about 20,000 clones; around 89% were seen once. The sequenced sample was peripheral blood. These TCRs come from a human donor with active COVID-19. The donor label of this sample is uncertain.

This rearrangement joins TRBV14 to TRBJ2-3; the match to TRBD2 covers 9 bases. Germline values: CDR1 SGHDN, CDR2 FVKESK. The CDR3 totals 15 residues. The junction had 5 bases not matched to a gene; V was cut back by 3 bases and J by 4 bases. The CDR3 loop is CASSHRLAAADTQYF. The CDR3 coding sequence is TGTGCCAGCAGCCACAGACTAGCGGCGGCAGATACGCAGTATTTT. The whole variable domain, filled in from reference TRBV14 and TRBJ2-3, reads EAGVTQFPSHSVIEKGQTVTLRCDPISGHDNLYWYRRVMGKEIKFLLHFVKESKQDESGMPNNRFLAERTGGTYSTLKVQPAELEDSGVYFCASSHRLAAADTQYFGPGTRLTVL.

The chain uses TRBV6-5 and TRBJ1-2; the match to TRBD1 covers 8 bases. Trimming at V came to 5 bases and at J to 7 bases, leaving 6 bases not matched to a gene. The CDR3 runs 13 residues. The germline gives CDR1 MNHEY, CDR2 SVGAGI. The DNA of the CDR3 is TGTGCCAGCAGTAAGACAGGGGACGGTGGCTACACCTTC. This codes for CASSKTGDGGYTF.

The CDR3 here is CASGAELVAADTQYF. CDR3 nucleotides: TGTGCTAGTGGCGCTGAACTAGTTGCGGCAGATACGCAGTATTTT. V is TRBV12-5 and J is TRBJ2-3, with D perhaps matching TRBD2 (5 bases). The CDR3 extends over 15 amino acids. Trimming left V 6 bases short and J 4 bases short, with 17 bases between. The germline V gene encodes CDR1 LGHNT and CDR2 FRNRAP.

As concerns this clone: The junction and the germline gene differ at one end; a read error may be behind it. The chain has TRBV7-3 and TRBJ2-1, with 7 bases identical to TRBD2. From germline, CDR1 is SGHTA and CDR2 FQGTGA. This CDR3 has 16 residues. The CDR3 coding sequence is TGTGCCAGCAGCATAACCCCGGGGGGCTCCTACAATGAGCAGTTCTTC. This encodes CASSITPGGSYNEQFF.

The rearrangement uses TRBV7-9 and TRBJ2-1; D remains ambiguous. Germline V gene data show CDR1 as SEHNR and CDR2 as FQNEAQ (reference sequence). This CDR3 contains 14 residues. Trimming shortened V by 2 bases and J by 5 bases, and 10 bases separated the two germline ends. Here the CDR3 DNA reads TGTGCCAGCAGCTTATCGGTGAGGAACAATGAGCAGTTCTTC. It yields the protein CASSLSVRNNEQFF. The full variable domain, in which reference TRBV7-9 and TRBJ2-1 provide the parts outside the CDR3, is DTGVSQNPRHKITKRGQNVTFRCDPISEHNRLYWYRQTLGQGPEFLTYFQNEAQLEKSRLLSDRFSAERPKGSFSTLEIQRTEQGDSAMYLCASSLSVRNNEQFFGPGTRLTVL.

This chain links TRBV5-8 with TRBJ1-1, with D tentatively TRBD1 (5 bases). There are 13 residues in the CDR3. Germline V CDR1 and CDR2: SGHTS, YDEGEE. V lost 4 bases and J 7 bases, leaving 14 bases between the germline ends. The CDR3 sequence is CASSRQRTSEAFF. CDR3 bases: TGTGCCAGCAGCAGACAAAGGACAAGTGAAGCTTTCTTT.

The CDR3 DNA is TGCGCCAGCAGCCAAGATGGGACAGGGGGCGCGGAGACCCAGTACTTC. Translation: CASSQDGTGGAETQYF. The chain has TRBV4-1 and TRBJ2-5, with 12 bases that match TRBD1. V lost 0 bases, J lost 5 bases, and 4 bases stayed unmatched. The length of the CDR3 is 16 residues. Germline V CDR1 and CDR2: MGHRA, YSYEKL.

The CDR3 loop is CASSVGQGDYGYTF. Written as DNA, the CDR3 is TGTGCCAGCAGCGTAGGACAGGGGGACTATGGCTACACCTTC. The chain combines TRBV9 with TRBJ1-2, with 9 bases identical to TRBD1. This CDR3 contains 14 residues. CDR1 and CDR2 (germline): SGDLS, YYNGEE. Germline trimming cut 0 bases from V and 3 bases from J; bases unmatched to any gene: 0. The full variable domain, completed using reference TRBV9 and TRBJ1-2, is DSGVTQTPKHLITATGQRVTLRCSPRSGDLSVYWYQQSLDQGLQFLIQYYNGEERAKGNILERFSAQQFPDLHSELNLSSLELGDSALYFCASSVGQGDYGYTFGSGTRLTVV.

CDR3 in amino acids: CASNGASGGTSYNEQFF. CDR3 nucleotide sequence: TGTGCCAGCAACGGAGCTAGCGGGGGAACCTCCTACAATGAGCAGTTCTTC. This chain links TRBV2 with TRBJ2-1, with 10 bases fitting TRBD2. Germline V lookup: CDR1 SNHLY, CDR2 FYNNEI. This CDR3 spans 17 amino acids. J gave up 0 bases and V 7 bases, and 9 bases lay outside the gene matches.

The rearrangement links TRBV18 to TRBJ1-3; the D is unclear. Looked up from germline, CDR1 is KGHSH and CDR2 is LQKENI. V lost 8 bases to trimming and J lost 0 bases, with 17 bases between them. This CDR3 region has 16 residues. The CDR3 region is CASRMASTLSGNTIYF. For the CDR3, the DNA is TGTGCCAGCCGTATGGCCAGTACCCTCTCTGGAAACACCATATATTTT.

The chain recombines TRBV27 with TRBJ1-2; TRBD1 matches 11 bases. There are 17 residues in the CDR3. The trim removed 5 bases at V and 4 bases at J, leaving 12 bases unmatched. Germline CDR1 MNHEY, CDR2 SMNVEV (reference sequence). The CDR3 here is CASSQRTGGQGVYGYTF. CDR3 nucleotide sequence: TGTGCCAGCAGTCAACGGACAGGGGGCCAAGGGGTCTATGGCTACACCTTC.